The entry below describes one TCR beta chain. Its antigen is unidentified. This CDR3 is built from 13 residues. Germline V lookup: CDR1 DFQATT, CDR2 SNEGSKA (reference sequence). This sample stems from a study of T cells expressing NK-cell markers. Overall study: Eight donors were sequenced, of whom seven were HCMV-seropositive, while the remaining one was HCMV-seronegative.

One entry per CDR3 protein, without DNA, is what TCRdb gives after re-calling the 5' RACE reads. This sample's clone table lists over 200,000 distinct CDR3 sequences. Findings and caveats of the study: Certain NKG2C+ T cell clones were expanded, and their HCMV specificity remained unclear.

The chain recombines TRBV20-1 with TRBJ2-1; as DNA is missing, the TRBD1 call by TCRdb cannot be tested. The receptor comes from a man younger than 30 in good health. The sample taken for sequencing was blood T cells: a sorted CD56 or NKG2C T cell subset, CD4+ or CD8+ T cells, or bulk PBMC T cells (not recorded which). CDR3 loop: CSATPGQTNEQFF.